This TCR beta chain was observed in a study of blood T cell repertoires in COVID-19. The overall study: The study drew acute and convalescent COVID-19 samples from the United States, Italy and Spain. T cells, B-cell-depleted T cells, or PBMCs provided the cDNA or gDNA that served as material.

Original data processing: Reference gene primer amplification gave estimated nucleated cell counts. Method: immunoSEQ multiplex PCR; TCRdb's copy keeps in-frame clones and lacks some. For V, J and clone size, that table is used; D and trimming come from the DNA. The sample has 100,000 to 150,000 clones, roughly 89% seen once. Germline V lookup: CDR1 MGHRA, CDR2 YSYEKL. V shed 0 bases and J 4 bases; nucleotides not matched to a gene: 4. The CDR3 loop spans 16 amino acids. The receptor was derived from a woman aged 45-65 years with acute or convalescent COVID-19. The source material was peripheral blood. The chain uses TRBV4-1 and TRBJ2-3; TRBD2 matches at 10 bases. The CDR3, as DNA: TGCGCCAGCAGCCAAGAGGAAGCGGGGGGGGCAGATACGCAGTATTTT. Its translation is CASSQEEAGGADTQYF.